The sequence of this T cell receptor (beta chain) was determined in a study of CD8+ T cells in alopecia areata. Background on the study: Patients received oral tofacitinib, 5 to 10 mg twice daily, for moderate-to-severe alopecia areata.

RNA, once extracted, was reverse transcribed into cDNA for use as the sequencing template. TCRdb's table, derived via immunoSEQ multiplex PCR, lists solely in-frame clones and lacks some. The sample contains about 56,000 clones, 96% of which appear only once. Whole-study findings and limits: The study found higher clonality in lesional than normal scalp, especially in alopecia totalis/universalis.

Concerning this clone: Its specificity is not known.

The V end lost 7 bases, the J end lost 3 bases, and 12 bases lay between the germline ends. The CDR3 consists of 14 residues. Germline CDR1 reads LNHDA; CDR2 reads SQIVND (reference sequence). Patients with alopecia areata provided lesional scalp punch biopsies as well as peripheral blood. Researchers picked out CD4+ and CD8+ T cells from PBMCs by sorting. The input for sequencing was CD8+ T cells sorted from blood, taken at week 0. The source is a human donor with alopecia areata. The chain couples TRBV19 to TRBJ2-2; the D is unclear. CDR3 residues: CASTMFDDTGELFF. The CDR3 DNA is TGTGCCAGTACCATGTTCGATGACACCGGGGAGCTGTTTTTT.